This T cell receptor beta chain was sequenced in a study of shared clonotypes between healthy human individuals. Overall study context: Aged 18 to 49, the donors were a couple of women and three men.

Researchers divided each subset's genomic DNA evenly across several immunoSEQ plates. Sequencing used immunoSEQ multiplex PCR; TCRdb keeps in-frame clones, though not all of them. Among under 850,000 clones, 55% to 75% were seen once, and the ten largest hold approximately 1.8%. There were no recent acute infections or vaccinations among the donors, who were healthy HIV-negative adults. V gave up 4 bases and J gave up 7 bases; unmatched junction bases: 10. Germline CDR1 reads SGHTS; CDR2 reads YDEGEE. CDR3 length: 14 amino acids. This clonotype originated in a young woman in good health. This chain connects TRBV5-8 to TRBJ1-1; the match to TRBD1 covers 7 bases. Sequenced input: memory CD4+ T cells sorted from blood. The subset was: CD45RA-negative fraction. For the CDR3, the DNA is TGTGCCAGCAGCAAATGGACAGGTCCGGGTGAAGCTTTCTTT. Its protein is CASSKWTGPGEAFF.